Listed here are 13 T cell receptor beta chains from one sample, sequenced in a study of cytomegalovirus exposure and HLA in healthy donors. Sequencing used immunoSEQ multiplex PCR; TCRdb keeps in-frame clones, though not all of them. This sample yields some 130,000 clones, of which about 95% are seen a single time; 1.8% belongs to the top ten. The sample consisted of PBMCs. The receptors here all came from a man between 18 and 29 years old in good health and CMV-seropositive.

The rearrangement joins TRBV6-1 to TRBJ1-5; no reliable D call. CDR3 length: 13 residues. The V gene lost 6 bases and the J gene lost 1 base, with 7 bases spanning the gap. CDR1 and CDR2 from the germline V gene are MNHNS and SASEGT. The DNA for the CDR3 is TGTGCCAGCAGCCCTATAAGCAATCAGCCCCAGCATTTT. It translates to CASSPISNQPQHF.

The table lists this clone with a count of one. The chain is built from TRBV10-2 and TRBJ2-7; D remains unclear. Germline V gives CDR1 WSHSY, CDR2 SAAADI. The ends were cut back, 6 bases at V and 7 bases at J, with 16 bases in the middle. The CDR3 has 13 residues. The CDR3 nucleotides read TGCGCCAGCAGCCGCCGAGAGCCTTTGGAGCAGTACTTC. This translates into CASSRREPLEQYF.

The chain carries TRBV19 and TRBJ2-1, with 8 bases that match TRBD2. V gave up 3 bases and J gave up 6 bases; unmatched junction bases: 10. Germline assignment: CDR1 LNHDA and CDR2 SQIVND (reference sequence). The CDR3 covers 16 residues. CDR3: CASSIWGGRQGNEQFF. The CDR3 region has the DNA TGTGCCAGTAGTATCTGGGGCGGGAGGCAGGGCAATGAGCAGTTCTTC.

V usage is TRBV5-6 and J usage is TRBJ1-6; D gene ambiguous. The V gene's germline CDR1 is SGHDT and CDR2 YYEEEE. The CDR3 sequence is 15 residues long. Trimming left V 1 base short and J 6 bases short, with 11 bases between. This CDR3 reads CASSLWGRGNSPLHF. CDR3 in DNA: TGTGCCAGCAGCTTGTGGGGTCGGGGTAATTCACCCCTCCACTTT.

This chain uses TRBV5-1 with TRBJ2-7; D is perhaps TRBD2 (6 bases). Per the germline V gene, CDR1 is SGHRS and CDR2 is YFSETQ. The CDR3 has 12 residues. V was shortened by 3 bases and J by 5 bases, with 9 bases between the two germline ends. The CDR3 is CASSSGGNEQYF. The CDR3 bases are TGCGCCAGCAGCTCTGGAGGGAACGAGCAGTACTTC.

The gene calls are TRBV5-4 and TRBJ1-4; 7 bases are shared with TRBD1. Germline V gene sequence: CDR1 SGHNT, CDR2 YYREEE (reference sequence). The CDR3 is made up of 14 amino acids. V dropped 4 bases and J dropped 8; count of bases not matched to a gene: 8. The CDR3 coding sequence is TGTGCCAGCAGCACCTGGGACAGACGGGAAAAACTGTTTTTT. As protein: CASSTWDRREKLFF.

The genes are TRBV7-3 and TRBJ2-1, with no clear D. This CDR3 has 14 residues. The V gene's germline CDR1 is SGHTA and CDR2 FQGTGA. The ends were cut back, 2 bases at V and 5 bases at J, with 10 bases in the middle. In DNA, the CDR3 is TGTGCCAGCAGCTTATTGCGCCTTGACAATGAGCAGTTCTTC. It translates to CASSLLRLDNEQFF.

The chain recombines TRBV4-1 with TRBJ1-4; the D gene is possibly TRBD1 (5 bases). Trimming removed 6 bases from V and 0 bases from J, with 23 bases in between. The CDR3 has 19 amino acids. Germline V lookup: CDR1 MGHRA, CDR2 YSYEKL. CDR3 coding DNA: TGCGCCAGCAGGCCCTCGTCGGACAATGTCGTTGCAACTAATGAAAAACTGTTTTTT. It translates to CASRPSSDNVVATNEKLFF.

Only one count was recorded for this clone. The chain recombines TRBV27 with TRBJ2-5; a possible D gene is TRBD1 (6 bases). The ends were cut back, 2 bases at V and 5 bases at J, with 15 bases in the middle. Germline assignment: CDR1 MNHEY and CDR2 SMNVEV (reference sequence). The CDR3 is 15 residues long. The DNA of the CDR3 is TGTGCCAGCAGTTTACTTGGGGGCTTGCTGGAGACCCAGTACTTC. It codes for CASSLLGGLLETQYF.

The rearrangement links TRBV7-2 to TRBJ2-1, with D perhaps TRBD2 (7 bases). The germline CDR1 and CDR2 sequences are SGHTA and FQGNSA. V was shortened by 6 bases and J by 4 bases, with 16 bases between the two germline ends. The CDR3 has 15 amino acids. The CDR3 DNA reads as TGTGCCAGCAGGGGGGGGCGGACTGGGTACAATGAGCAGTTCTTC. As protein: CASRGGRTGYNEQFF.

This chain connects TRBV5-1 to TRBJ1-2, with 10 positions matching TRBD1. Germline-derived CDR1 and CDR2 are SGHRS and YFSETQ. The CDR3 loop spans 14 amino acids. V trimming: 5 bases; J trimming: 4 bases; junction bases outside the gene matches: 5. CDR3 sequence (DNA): TGCGCCAGCAGATCCGGGACAGGGGCCTATGGCTACACCTTC. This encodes CASRSGTGAYGYTF.

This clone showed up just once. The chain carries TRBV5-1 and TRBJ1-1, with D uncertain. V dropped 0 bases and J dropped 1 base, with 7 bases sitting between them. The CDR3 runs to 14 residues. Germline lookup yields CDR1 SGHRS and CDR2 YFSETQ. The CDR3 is CASSLAAGNTEAFF. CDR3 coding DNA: TGCGCCAGCAGCTTGGCTGCGGGGAACACTGAAGCTTTCTTT.

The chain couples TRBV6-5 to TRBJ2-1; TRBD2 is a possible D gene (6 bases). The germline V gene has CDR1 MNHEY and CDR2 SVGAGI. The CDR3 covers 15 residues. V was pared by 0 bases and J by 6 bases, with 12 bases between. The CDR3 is CASSYSEGGANEQFF. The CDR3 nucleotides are TGTGCCAGCAGTTACTCGGAGGGTGGGGCCAATGAGCAGTTCTTC.